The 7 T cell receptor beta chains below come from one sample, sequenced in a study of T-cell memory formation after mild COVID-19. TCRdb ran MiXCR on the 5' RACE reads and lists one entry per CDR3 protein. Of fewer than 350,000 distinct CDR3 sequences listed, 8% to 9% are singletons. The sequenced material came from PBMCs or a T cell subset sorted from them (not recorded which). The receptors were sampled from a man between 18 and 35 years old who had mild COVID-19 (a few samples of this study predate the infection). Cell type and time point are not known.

DNA of the CDR3: TGTGCCTCCCGTGGGGCGGGACTAACCTACGAGCAGTACTTC. Residues: CASRGAGLTYEQYF. The V gene is TRBV6-2 or TRBV6-3, the J gene TRBJ2-7; 7 bases fit TRBD2. CDR1 is MNHEY, CDR2 SVGEGT, per germline. The CDR3 covers 14 residues. J lost 2 bases, V lost 11 bases, and 12 bases had no gene match.

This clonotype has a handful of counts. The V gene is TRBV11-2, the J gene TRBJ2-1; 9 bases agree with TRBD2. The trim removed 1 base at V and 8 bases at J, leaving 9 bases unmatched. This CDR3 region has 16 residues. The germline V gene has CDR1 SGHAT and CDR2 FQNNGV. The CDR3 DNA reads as TGTGCCAGCAGCTTAGGGTTGGGACTAGCAGCAGATGAGCAGTTCTTC. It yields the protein CASSLGLGLAADEQFF.

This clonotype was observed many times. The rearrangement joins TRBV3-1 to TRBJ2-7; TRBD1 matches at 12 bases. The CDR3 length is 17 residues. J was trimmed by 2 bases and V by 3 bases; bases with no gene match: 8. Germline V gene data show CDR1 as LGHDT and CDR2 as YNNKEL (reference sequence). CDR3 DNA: TGTGCCAGCAGCCAGCCGGGACAGGGGGCCGATACCTACGAGCAGTACGTC. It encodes CASSQPGQGADTYEQYV.

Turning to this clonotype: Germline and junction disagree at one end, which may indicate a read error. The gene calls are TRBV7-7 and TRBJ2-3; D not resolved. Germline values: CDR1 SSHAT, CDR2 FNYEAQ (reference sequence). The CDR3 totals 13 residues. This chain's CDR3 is CASSLGPPDTQYF. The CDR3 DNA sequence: TGTGCTAGCAGCTTAGGCCCCCCAGATACGCAGTATTTT.

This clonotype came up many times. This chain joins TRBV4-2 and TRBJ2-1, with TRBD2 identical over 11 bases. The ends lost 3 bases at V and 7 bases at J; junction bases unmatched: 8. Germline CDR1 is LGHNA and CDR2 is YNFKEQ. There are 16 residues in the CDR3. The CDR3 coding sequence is TGTGCCAGCAGCCAGGAGGTAGTAGCGGGGGGGAATGAGCAGTTCTTC. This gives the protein CASSQEVVAGGNEQFF.

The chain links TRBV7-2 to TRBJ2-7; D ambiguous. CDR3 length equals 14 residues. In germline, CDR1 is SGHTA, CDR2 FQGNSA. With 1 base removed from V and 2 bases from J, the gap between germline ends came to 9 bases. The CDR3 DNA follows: TGTGCCAGCAGCTTAGGCAAGCGCGCCTACGAGCAGTACTTC. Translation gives CASSLGKRAYEQYF.

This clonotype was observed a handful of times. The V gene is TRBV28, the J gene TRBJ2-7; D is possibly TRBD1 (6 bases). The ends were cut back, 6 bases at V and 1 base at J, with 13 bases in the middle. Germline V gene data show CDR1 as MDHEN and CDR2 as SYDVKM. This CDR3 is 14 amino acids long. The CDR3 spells CASSLPGQSYEQYF. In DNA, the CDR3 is TGTGCCAGCAGCCTGCCCGGACAGTCCTACGAGCAGTACTTC.